Following are 2 T cell receptor beta chains from one sample sequenced in a study of T-cell memory formation after mild COVID-19. TCRdb re-derived calls from the 5' RACE reads in MiXCR, one entry per CDR3 protein. The sample shows fewer than 75,000 distinct CDR3 sequences, roughly an eighth of them seen only once. The sequencing input was PBMCs or a T cell subset sorted from them (not recorded which). The source is a man younger than 30 who had mild COVID-19 (a few samples of this study predate the infection). Cell type and time point are not known.

This clonotype was counted a few times. This chain links TRBV6-2 or TRBV6-3 with TRBJ1-1; TRBD1 matches at 9 bases. V shed 8 bases and J 5 bases; nucleotides not matched to a gene: 6. Germline CDR1 MNHEY, CDR2 SVGEGT. The CDR3 runs to 13 residues. This CDR3 reads CASGQGPWTEAFF. Written as DNA, the CDR3 is TGTGCCAGCGGACAGGGGCCGTGGACTGAAGCTTTCTTT.

The rearrangement links TRBV28 to TRBJ2-2, with TRBD2 matching 7 bases. Trimming removed 6 bases from V and 0 bases from J; junction bases left unmatched: 4. Germline values: CDR1 MDHEN, CDR2 SYDVKM. The CDR3 covers 15 residues. The CDR3 sequence is CASSRTSANTGELFF. In DNA, the CDR3 is TGTGCCAGCAGCCGCACTAGCGCGAACACCGGGGAGCTGTTTTTT.